This T cell receptor (beta chain) came from a study of vaccination and CD4 T cells after COVID-19. Study as a whole: For post-vaccine samples, collection took place a median around 73 days after dose two, ranging from 14 to 241. The cells in question were stimulated using overlapping spike peptides derived from SARS-CoV-2, HCoV-NL63, HCoV-OC43 and HCoV-229E.

The treatment was: approximately 9-day PBMC culture with coronavirus spike peptide pools or control peptides (ViraFEST assay). Study-level points and caveats: Only post-vaccination samples contained a median 86.3% of the reactive clones in convalescent patients.

This clonotype has just a few counts. Its antigen is unknown. Germline-derived CDR1 and CDR2 are SGHTA and FQGNSA. The CDR3 has 13 residues. V gave up 2 bases and J gave up 11 bases, with 15 bases separating them. The Oncomine TCR Beta short-read assay sequenced DNA from cultured CD4+ T cells. TCRdb reanalysed the PCR reads using MiXCR and keeps one entry per CDR3 protein. The sample records around 20,000 distinct CDR3 sequences, roughly two fifths being singletons. The chain is built from TRBV7-2 and TRBJ1-1, with D maybe TRBD1 (6 bases). The sample consisted of CD4+ T cells from blood, cultured in vitro. This TCR was recovered from a human donor who had recovered from COVID-19. This chain's CDR3 is CASSLRGQQSAFF. The CDR3 nucleotides are TGTGCCAGCAGCTTAAGGGGACAACAGTCGGCTTTCTTT.